This T cell receptor (beta chain) was recovered during a study of tumor-infiltrating lymphocytes in oesophageal squamous cell carcinoma. This clonotype was observed once. Given the absence of the conserved phenylalanine or tryptophan at the CDR3 end, a read error is likely. No DNA is shown, since the ends of the CDR3 on it are uncertain; the CDR3 is the one TCRdb lists. Via MiXCR, TCRdb re-called the PCR reads, giving one row per CDR3 protein. Of about 12,000 distinct CDR3 sequences listed, about 50% were seen once; the top ten hold about 35%. The sequence was obtained from a female donor with esophageal squamous cell carcinoma. The specimen was esophageal tumor tissue.

The CDR3 spells CASSHIHPSTSGQ. V is TRBV6-7 and J is TRBJ1-1. TRBV6-7 is assigned to the ORF class and has an uncertain function. The CDR3 extends over 13 residues, inclusive of both ends.